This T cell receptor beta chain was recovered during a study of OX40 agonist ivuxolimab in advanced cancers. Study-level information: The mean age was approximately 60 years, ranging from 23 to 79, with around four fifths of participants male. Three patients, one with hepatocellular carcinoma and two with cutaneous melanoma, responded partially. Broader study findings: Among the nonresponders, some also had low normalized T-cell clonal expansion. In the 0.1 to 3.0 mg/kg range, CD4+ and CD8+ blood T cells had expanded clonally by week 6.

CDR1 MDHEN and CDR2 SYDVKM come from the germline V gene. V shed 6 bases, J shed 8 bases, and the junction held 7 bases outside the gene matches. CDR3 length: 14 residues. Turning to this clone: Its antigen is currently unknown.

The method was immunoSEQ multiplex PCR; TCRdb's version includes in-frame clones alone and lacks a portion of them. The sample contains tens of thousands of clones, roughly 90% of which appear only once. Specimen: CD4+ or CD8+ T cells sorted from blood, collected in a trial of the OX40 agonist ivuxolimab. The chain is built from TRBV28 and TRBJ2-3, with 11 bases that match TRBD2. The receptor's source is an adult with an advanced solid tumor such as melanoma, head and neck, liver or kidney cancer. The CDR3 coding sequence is TGTGCCAGCAGGGGGACTAGCGGAGCTAGTACGCAGTATTTT. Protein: CASRGTSGASTQYF.